Here is one T cell receptor (beta chain) with its context. Trimming at V came to 3 bases and at J to 5 bases, leaving 8 bases not matched to a gene. Germline V gives CDR1 SGHRS, CDR2 YFSETQ. The CDR3 loop spans 14 amino acids. Clones were sequenced by immunoSEQ multiplex PCR, and TCRdb holds only the in-frame ones, with some missing. The table shows approximately 260,000 clones, with approximately 83% occurring only once. These data are taken from a study of blood T cell repertoires in COVID-19. Study context: Sample material is recorded as cDNA or gDNA derived from T cells, B-cell-depleted T cells, or PBMCs.

Grouping used clinical history reported by participants in a survey and questionnaire. Among Cohort 3 donors, those recovered had two negative PCRs, clearance, or symptom resolution. This chain uses TRBV5-1 with TRBJ2-7; 7 nucleotides match TRBD2. This receptor was taken from a man in his forties or fifties who had recovered from COVID-19. The sequenced sample consisted of PBMCs or T cells enriched from blood (not recorded which). This CDR3 is CASSSGLVGHEQYF. The CDR3 DNA follows: TGCGCCAGCAGCTCAGGACTAGTTGGCCACGAGCAGTACTTC.